A single sample is the source of the 21 T cell receptor beta chains below, sequenced in a study of blood T cell repertoires in COVID-19. Repertoires were generated with immunoSEQ multiplex PCR, while TCRdb's copy carries only in-frame clones and drops some. The sample lists more than 85,000 clones; approximately 90% were seen once. Source material: peripheral blood. The receptors shown here come from a woman aged 45-65 years with acute or convalescent COVID-19.

The rearrangement links TRBV19 to TRBJ2-1, with 7 bases fitting TRBD1. The V segment lost 3 bases and the J segment 1 base; nucleotides outside the gene matches: 3. Germline V CDR1 and CDR2: LNHDA, SQIVND (reference sequence). The CDR3 extends over 15 amino acids. CDR3 in amino acids: CASSISGQSYNEQFF. DNA of the CDR3: TGTGCCAGTAGTATTTCGGGACAGTCCTACAATGAGCAGTTCTTC.

This chain uses TRBV29-1 with TRBJ2-1, with 8 positions matching TRBD2. Unmatched junction bases numbered 6, after V lost 7 bases and J lost 4 bases. This CDR3 has 13 residues. The germline CDR1 and CDR2 sequences are SQVTM and ANQGSEA. CDR3 bases: TGCAGCGCAGGGCTAGCGGGTTACAATGAGCAGTTCTTC. Its translation is CSAGLAGYNEQFF.

The chain links TRBV7-2 to TRBJ2-1; the D gene is possibly TRBD1 (6 bases). The CDR3 loop spans 15 amino acids. Trimming took off 1 base at V and 9 bases at J, with 16 bases between the two ends. Germline lookup yields CDR1 SGHTA and CDR2 FQGNSA. The CDR3 protein is CASSLEGRGTSEQFF. The DNA of the CDR3 is TGTGCCAGCAGCTTAGAAGGCAGGGGTACGAGTGAGCAGTTCTTC.

The chain employs TRBV7-9 and TRBJ2-2; 12 bases align to TRBD2. Unmatched junction bases numbered 6, after V lost 5 bases and J lost 8 bases. CDR1 is SEHNR, CDR2 FQNEAQ, per germline (reference sequence). The CDR3 has 15 residues. The CDR3 coding sequence is TGTGCCAGCAGCCGCGGACTAGCGGGAACTGGGGAGCTGTTTTTT. It specifies CASSRGLAGTGELFF.

The V and J genes are TRBV28 and TRBJ2-7; 11 bases line up with TRBD2. The CDR3 contains 15 residues. Germline assignment: CDR1 MDHEN and CDR2 SYDVKM. The V gene end was trimmed by 2 bases and the J gene end by 6 bases; junction bases not matched to a gene: 6. The chain's CDR3 is CASSLPLAGGSEQYF. The DNA of the CDR3 is TGTGCCAGCAGTTTACCTCTAGCGGGAGGTAGCGAGCAGTACTTC.

The V call is TRBV18, the J call TRBJ2-3, with 7 nucleotides matching TRBD2. The CDR3 length is 15 residues. Looked up from germline, CDR1 is KGHSH and CDR2 is LQKENI. With V trimmed by 3 bases and J by 3 bases, 6 bases remained unmatched. CDR3 in amino acids: CASSPPSGATDTQYF. In DNA, the CDR3 is TGTGCCAGCTCACCCCCTAGCGGAGCAACAGATACGCAGTATTTT.

This rearrangement joins TRBV12-3 or TRBV12-4 to TRBJ1-5; 7 bases fit TRBD1. V lost 10 bases, J lost 4 bases, and 7 bases stayed unmatched. The CDR3 is 13 amino acids. Written as DNA, the CDR3 is TGTGCCACTTCCGGGACAGAAAATCAGCCCCAGCATTTT. Residues: CATSGTENQPQHF.

This chain joins TRBV24-1 and TRBJ1-1, with a weak D call TRBD1 (5 bases). This CDR3 is 17 amino acids long. CDR1 and CDR2 from the germline V gene are KGHDR and SFDVKD. The V end lost 3 bases, the J end lost 5 bases, and 21 bases lay between the germline ends. The CDR3 spells CATSDGGAGPWNTEAFF. The CDR3 DNA is TGTGCCACCAGTGATGGCGGGGCCGGCCCCTGGAATACTGAAGCTTTCTTT.

This clone was picked up a small number of times. The chain links TRBV2 to TRBJ1-5, with D possibly TRBD1 on 6 matching bases. The CDR3 length is 19 residues. CDR1 SNHLY and CDR2 FYNNEI come from the germline V gene. The V gene lost 1 base and the J gene lost 0 bases, with 19 bases spanning the gap. This CDR3 is CASSEGAGAAIYSNQPQHF. The DNA of the CDR3 is TGTGCCAGCAGTGAAGGGGCAGGGGCGGCTATCTATAGCAATCAGCCCCAGCATTTT.

The rearrangement uses TRBV9 and TRBJ2-7, with 8 positions matching TRBD2. The junction had 7 bases not matched to a gene; V was cut back by 4 bases and J by 4 bases. Germline V gene data show CDR1 as SGDLS and CDR2 as YYNGEE. The CDR3 has 14 residues. The CDR3 loop reads CASSRSGSIYEQYF. The CDR3 DNA is TGTGCCAGCAGCCGAAGCGGGAGTATATACGAGCAGTACTTC. The full variable domain, in which reference TRBV9 and TRBJ2-7 provide the parts outside the CDR3, is DSGVTQTPKHLITATGQRVTLRCSPRSGDLSVYWYQQSLDQGLQFLIQYYNGEERAKGNILERFSAQQFPDLHSELNLSSLELGDSALYFCASSRSGSIYEQYFGPGTRLTVT.

CDR3 sequence reads: CASSLGGLAGKYNEQFF. The CDR3 nucleotides are TGTGCCAGCAGCTTAGGGGGACTAGCGGGAAAGTACAATGAGCAGTTCTTC. The genes are TRBV11-3 and TRBJ2-1; 13 bases align to TRBD2. Unmatched junction bases numbered 4, after V lost 1 base and J lost 4 bases. Germline V gene sequence: CDR1 SGHNT, CDR2 YENEEA. The CDR3 has 17 amino acids.

CDR3 nucleotides: TGTGCCAGTCGGCTAGCGGGACAATACAATGAGCAGTTCTTC. It codes for CASRLAGQYNEQFF. The gene calls are TRBV6-5 and TRBJ2-1; 9 bases match TRBD2. The trim removed 9 bases at V and 4 bases at J, leaving 7 bases unmatched. The CDR3 totals 14 residues. Per the germline V gene, CDR1 is MNHEY and CDR2 is SVGAGI.

This chain links TRBV7-2 with TRBJ2-1; 7 bases map to TRBD1. The CDR3 is 17 residues long. The V segment lost 5 bases and the J segment 6 bases; nucleotides outside the gene matches: 16. The germline V gene has CDR1 SGHTA and CDR2 FQGNSA. The CDR3 sequence is CASSAGQALIGFNEQFF. CDR3 nucleotide sequence: TGTGCCAGCAGCGCCGGACAGGCCCTAATTGGATTCAATGAGCAGTTCTTC.

The chain carries TRBV7-9 and TRBJ1-2; 8 bases are shared with TRBD1. CDR3 length equals 15 residues. Trimming at V came to 5 bases and at J to 2 bases, leaving 7 bases not matched to a gene. The V gene's germline CDR1 is SEHNR and CDR2 FQNEAQ (reference sequence). In nucleotides, the CDR3 is TGTGCCAGCAGCCCGGACAGGGCGATAAACTATGGCTACACCTTC. Its translation: CASSPDRAINYGYTF.

The V gene is TRBV9, the J gene TRBJ1-3; D ambiguous. CDR1 and CDR2 from the germline V gene are SGDLS and YYNGEE. V lost 4 bases and J 4 bases, leaving 18 bases between the germline ends. The CDR3 is 16 amino acids. The CDR3 region has the DNA TGTGCCAGCAGCCCCCCCCCAGTTTCATCGGGAAACACCATATATTTT. Translated, it gives CASSPPPVSSGNTIYF.

The chain combines TRBV28 with TRBJ1-1, with 7 bases matching TRBD1. Germline V gene sequence: CDR1 MDHEN, CDR2 SYDVKM. J gave up 1 base and V 1 base, and 6 bases lay outside the gene matches. The CDR3 length is 16 residues. CDR3 in DNA: TGTGCCAGCAGTTTATTGATCGCAGGGGGGAACACTGAAGCTTTCTTT. Its translation: CASSLLIAGGNTEAFF.

This chain connects TRBV21-1 to TRBJ2-5; the table's D call of TRBD1 was not tested on the DNA. TRBV21-1 is a known pseudogene. This CDR3 has 16 amino acids. The CDR3 DNA sequence: TGTGCCAGCAGCAAAGAGGGACAGGAGTACCAAGAGACCCAGTACTTC. Translating gives CASSKEGQEYQETQYF.

This chain uses TRBV7-9 with TRBJ1-1, with D perhaps matching TRBD1 (5 bases). The V end lost 5 bases, the J end lost 0 bases, and 10 bases lay between the germline ends. The germline CDR1 and CDR2 sequences are SEHNR and FQNEAQ (reference sequence). The CDR3 runs 14 residues. Written as DNA, the CDR3 is TGTGCCAGCAGCGGTGGGGGGGTGAACACTGAAGCTTTCTTT. It translates to CASSGGGVNTEAFF.

The V and J genes are TRBV9 and TRBJ1-4; D perhaps matches TRBD1 (6 bases). Trimming removed 0 bases from V and 6 bases from J, with 21 bases in between. The CDR3 sequence is 18 residues long. Germline CDR1 and CDR2: SGDLS and YYNGEE. CDR3 nucleotide sequence: TGTGCCAGCAGCGTAGGAGGGTGGGGGCGCCGGGTTGATGAAAAACTGTTTTTT. Protein: CASSVGGWGRRVDEKLFF.

The rearrangement links TRBV7-9 to TRBJ2-3; 10 bases align to TRBD2. CDR1 is SEHNR, CDR2 FQNEAQ, per germline (reference sequence). The CDR3 is 16 residues long. Losses at the gene ends were 5 bases for V and 0 bases for J; bases not matched to a gene: 5. Here the CDR3 reads CASSPTTSGSTDTQYF. DNA for the CDR3: TGTGCCAGCAGCCCGACGACTAGCGGGAGCACAGATACGCAGTATTTT.

The V gene is TRBV9, the J gene TRBJ1-4; 8 nucleotides line up with TRBD1. Germline V lookup: CDR1 SGDLS, CDR2 YYNGEE. This CDR3 has 16 residues. V shed 0 bases and J 5 bases; nucleotides not matched to a gene: 6. The CDR3 loop reads CASSVAAGGTNEKLFF. DNA for the CDR3: TGTGCCAGCAGCGTAGCAGCAGGGGGCACGAATGAAAAACTGTTTTTT.